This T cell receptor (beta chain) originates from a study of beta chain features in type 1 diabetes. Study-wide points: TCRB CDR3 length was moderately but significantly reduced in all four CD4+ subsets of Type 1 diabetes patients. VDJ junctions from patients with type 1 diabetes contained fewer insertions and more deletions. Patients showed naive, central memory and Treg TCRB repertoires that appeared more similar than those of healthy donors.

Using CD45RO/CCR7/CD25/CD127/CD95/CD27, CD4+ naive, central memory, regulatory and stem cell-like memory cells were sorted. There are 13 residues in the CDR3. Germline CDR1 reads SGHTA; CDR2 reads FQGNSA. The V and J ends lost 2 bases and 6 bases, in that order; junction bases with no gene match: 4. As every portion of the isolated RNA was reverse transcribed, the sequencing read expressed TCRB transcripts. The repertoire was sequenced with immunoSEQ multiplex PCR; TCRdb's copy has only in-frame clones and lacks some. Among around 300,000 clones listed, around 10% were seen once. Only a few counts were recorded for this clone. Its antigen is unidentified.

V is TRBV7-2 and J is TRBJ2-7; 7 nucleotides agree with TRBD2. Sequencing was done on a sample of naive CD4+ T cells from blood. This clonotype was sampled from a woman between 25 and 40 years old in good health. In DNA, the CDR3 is TGTGCCAGCAGCTTACAGCGGGACTCCGAGCAGTACTTC. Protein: CASSLQRDSEQYF.